These T cell receptor beta chains were read from a single sample in a study of shared clonotypes between healthy human individuals. Generated by immunoSEQ multiplex PCR, the TCRdb table keeps only in-frame clones and is missing some. Of 650,000 to 800,000 clones listed, 92% are singletons. The sequencing input was naive CD8+ T cells sorted from blood. Every receptor here comes from a man younger than 45 in good health. CDR3s include the opening cysteine and the closing phenylalanine or tryptophan. Each record gives: D gene, J gene, clone size, V gene, CDR3 length, CDR3 DNA, CDR3 protein. A D gene is named only where the DNA matches it firmly. Clone size, where shown, is once, few, many, or a class for clones that have expanded.

>-|TRBJ1-4|once|TRBV5-1|16
TGCGCCAGCAGCCAGCAGCAAGGGACATCTAATGAAAAACTGTTTTTT
CASSQQQGTSNEKLFF
>-|TRBJ1-3|once|TRBV5-3|16
TGTGCCAGAAGCTTTGTTGAGACATCTTCAGGAAACACCATATATTTT
CARSFVETSSGNTIYF
>-|TRBJ1-3|-|TRBV13|14
TGTGCCAGCAGCCCAAGTGGGTCTGGAAACACCATATATTTT
CASSPSGSGNTIYF
>TRBD1|TRBJ1-1|-|TRBV14|15
TGTGCCAGCAGCCAGAGGGACAGCCTGAACACTGAAGCTTTCTTT
CASSQRDSLNTEAFF
>-|TRBJ2-1|-|TRBV27|12
TGTGCCAGCAGTTCGGGCTACGGTGAGCAGTTCTTC
CASSSGYGEQFF
>-|TRBJ2-1|-|TRBV10-2|14
TGCGCCAGCAGTGTGCTCGGAGTCTACAATGAGCAGTTCTTC
CASSVLGVYNEQFF
>-|TRBJ2-1|-|TRBV11-2|16
TGTGCCAGCAGCATTTCCCCAGTCATGGCCTACAATGAGCAGTTCTTC
CASSISPVMAYNEQFF
>TRBD2|TRBJ2-1|-|TRBV29-1|15
TGCAGCGTTCTGGGACTAGCGGAATCCTACAATGAGCAGTTCTTC
CSVLGLAESYNEQFF
>-|TRBJ2-5|-|TRBV4-1|13
TGCGCCAGCAGCCCCGCCTTACCAGAGACCCAGTACTTC
CASSPALPETQYF
>TRBD1|TRBJ2-5|-|TRBV28|16
TGTGCCAGCAGTTTACGGACAGGGGGCCCCCAAGAGACCCAGTACTTC
CASSLRTGGPQETQYF
>TRBD1|TRBJ1-3|-|TRBV7-6|17
TGTGCCAGCAGCAACCGACGACAGGGAAACTCTGGAAACACCATATATTTT
CASSNRRQGNSGNTIYF
>-|TRBJ2-2|-|TRBV7-6|15
TGTGCCAGCAGCCTAGGGGCAGGGGACACCGGGGAGCTGTTTTTT
CASSLGAGDTGELFF
>-|TRBJ1-1|-|TRBV30|11
TGTGCCAGAGAGACGAACACTGAAGCTTTCTTT
CARETNTEAFF
>TRBD1|TRBJ1-4|-|TRBV28|13
TGTGCCAGCAGATGGACAGGACGCGAAAAACTGTTTTTT
CASRWTGREKLFF
>-|TRBJ2-7|-|TRBV7-9|12
TGTGCCAGCAGCTTCGGCGACTACGAGCAGTACTTC
CASSFGDYEQYF
>-|TRBJ1-5|once|TRBV5-6|14
TGTGCCAGCAGCTTGGACGGAAATAATCAGCCCCAGCATTTT
CASSLDGNNQPQHF
>-|TRBJ2-1|-|TRBV5-1|14
TGCGCCAGCAGCTTGGCCTGGGGGGCTTTGGAGCAGTTCTTC
CASSLAWGALEQFF
>-|TRBJ2-1|-|TRBV28|16
TGTGCCAGGGGATGCTTTGCACGGTCCCCCTACAATGAGCAGTTCTTC
CARGCFARSPYNEQFF
>-|TRBJ2-7|-|TRBV11-2|12
TGTGCCAGCAGCACCGCGGCCGCACAGAGGTACTTC
CASSTAAAQRYF
>-|TRBJ2-1|-|TRBV5-1|16
TGCGCCAGCAGCTTTCTGGACCTCCACTCCTACAATGAGCAGTTCTTC
CASSFLDLHSYNEQFF
>TRBD1|TRBJ2-5|-|TRBV5-1|15
TGCGCCAGCAGCACCACCGGGACAGGGAGAGAGACCCAGTACTTC
CASSTTGTGRETQYF
>-|TRBJ2-3|-|TRBV27|14
TGTGCCAGCAGCCCCGGTCGTCGGCCAGATACGCAGTATTTT
CASSPGRRPDTQYF
>-|TRBJ2-4|-|TRBV27|16
TGTGCCAGCAGGAGAAGGGGTGCCCTAGCCAAAAACATTCAGTACTTC
CASRRRGALAKNIQYF
>-|TRBJ2-1|-|TRBV27|12
TGTGCCAGCAGCTCAAACGGTCGTGAGCAGTTCTTC
CASSSNGREQFF
>-|TRBJ2-1|-|TRBV5-8|12
TGTGCCAGCAGACCCGGGTGGGATGAGCAGTTCTTC
CASRPGWDEQFF
>-|TRBJ2-7|-|TRBV10-3|12
TGTGCCATCAGTGCAGAGAGTTACGAGCAGTACTTC
CAISAESYEQYF
>TRBD2|TRBJ2-5|-|TRBV4-1|16
TGCGCCAGCAGCCAAGATCGGGTGGGAGGGCCAGAGACCCAGTACTTC
CASSQDRVGGPETQYF
>-|TRBJ1-5|-|TRBV7-9|13
TGTGCCGGACAAGGGAACACCAATCAGCCCCAGCATTTT
CAGQGNTNQPQHF
>-|TRBJ2-7|-|TRBV7-8|14
TGTGCCAGCAGCTTAACAACTAGGAGGCACGAGCAGTACTTC
CASSLTTRRHEQYF
>-|TRBJ2-7|-|TRBV7-6|15
TGTGCCAGCAGCTTAGAAGCCGGTCTTGCCTACGAGCAGTACTTC
CASSLEAGLAYEQYF
>TRBD1|TRBJ1-1|-|TRBV7-2|12
TGTGCCAGCAGTAGACAGGGGTATGAAGCTTTCTTT
CASSRQGYEAFF
>TRBD2|TRBJ2-7|few|TRBV6-5|14
TGTGCCAGCAGTCCGGGACTAGAGCTGGGTGAGCAGTACTTC
CASSPGLELGEQYF